This T cell receptor (beta chain) was observed in a study of T cells in Graves' hyperthyroidism and ophthalmopathy. Researchers amplified the TCR beta CDR3 regions from RNA transcripts. TCR CDR3 regions were first amplified by RT-PCR with HTBI primers. TCRdb processed the multiplex PCR reads anew with MiXCR; each CDR3 protein has one entry. The sample consists of about 840,000 distinct CDR3 sequences, over 35% of them appearing once. The germline CDR1 and CDR2 sequences are ENHRY and SYGVKD. The CDR3 sequence is 13 residues long. The source material was blood. The sequence derives from a man in his late teens or twenties with Graves' hyperthyroidism. The chain uses TRBV10-3 and TRBJ1-5; 8 nucleotides align to TRBD1. DNA of the CDR3: TGTGACACCGGGACAGGAAGCAATCAGCCCCAGCATTTT. Translated, it gives CDTGTGSNQPQHF.